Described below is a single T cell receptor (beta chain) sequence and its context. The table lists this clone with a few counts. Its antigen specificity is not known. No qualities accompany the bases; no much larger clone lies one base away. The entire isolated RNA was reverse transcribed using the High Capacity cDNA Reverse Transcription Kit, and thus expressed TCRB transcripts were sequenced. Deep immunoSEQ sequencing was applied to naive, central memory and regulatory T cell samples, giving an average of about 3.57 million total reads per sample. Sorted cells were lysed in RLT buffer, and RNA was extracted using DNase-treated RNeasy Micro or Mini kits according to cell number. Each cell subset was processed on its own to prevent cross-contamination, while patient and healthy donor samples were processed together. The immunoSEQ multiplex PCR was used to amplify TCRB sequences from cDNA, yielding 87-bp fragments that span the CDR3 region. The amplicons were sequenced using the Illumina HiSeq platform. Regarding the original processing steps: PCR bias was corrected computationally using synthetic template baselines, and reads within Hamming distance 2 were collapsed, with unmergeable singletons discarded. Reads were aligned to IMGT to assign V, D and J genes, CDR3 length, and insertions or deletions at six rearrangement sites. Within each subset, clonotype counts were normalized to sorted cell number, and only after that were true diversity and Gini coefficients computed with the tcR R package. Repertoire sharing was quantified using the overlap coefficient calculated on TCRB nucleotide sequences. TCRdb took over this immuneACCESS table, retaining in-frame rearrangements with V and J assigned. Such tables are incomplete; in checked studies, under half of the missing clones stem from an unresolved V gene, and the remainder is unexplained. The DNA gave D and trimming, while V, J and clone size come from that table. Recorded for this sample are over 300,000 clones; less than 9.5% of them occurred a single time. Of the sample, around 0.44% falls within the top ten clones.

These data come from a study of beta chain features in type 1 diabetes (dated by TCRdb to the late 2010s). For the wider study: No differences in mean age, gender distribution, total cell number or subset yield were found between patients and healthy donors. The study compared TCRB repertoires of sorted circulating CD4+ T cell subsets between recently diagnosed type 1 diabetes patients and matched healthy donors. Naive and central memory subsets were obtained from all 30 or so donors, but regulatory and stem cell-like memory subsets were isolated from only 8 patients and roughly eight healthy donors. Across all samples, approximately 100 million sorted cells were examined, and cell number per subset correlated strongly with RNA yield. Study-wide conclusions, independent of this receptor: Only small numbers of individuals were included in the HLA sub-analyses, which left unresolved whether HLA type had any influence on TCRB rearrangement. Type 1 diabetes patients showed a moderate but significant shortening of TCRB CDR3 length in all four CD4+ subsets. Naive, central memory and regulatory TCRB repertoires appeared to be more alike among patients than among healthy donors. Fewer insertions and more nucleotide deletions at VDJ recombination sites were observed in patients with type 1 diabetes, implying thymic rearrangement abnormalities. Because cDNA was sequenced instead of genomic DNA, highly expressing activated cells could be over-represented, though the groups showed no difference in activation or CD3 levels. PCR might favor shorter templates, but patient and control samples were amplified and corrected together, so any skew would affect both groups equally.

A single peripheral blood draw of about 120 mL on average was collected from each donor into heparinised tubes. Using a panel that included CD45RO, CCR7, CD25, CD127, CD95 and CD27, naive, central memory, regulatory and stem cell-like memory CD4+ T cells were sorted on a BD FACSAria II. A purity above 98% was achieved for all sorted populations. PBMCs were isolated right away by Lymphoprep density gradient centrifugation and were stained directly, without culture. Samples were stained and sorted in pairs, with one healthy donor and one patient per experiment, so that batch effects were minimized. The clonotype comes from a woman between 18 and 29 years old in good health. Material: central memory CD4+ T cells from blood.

The DNA is TGTGCCAGCAGGGTCGTGAACACTGAAGCTTTCTTT. It is translated as CASRVVNTEAFF. Here the chain combines TRBV28 and TRBJ1-1; no D gene is confidently identified. Relative to germline, V is 6 bases shorter and J is 0 bases shorter, with 5 bases between their ends. CDR1 and CDR2, looked up from the germline V gene, are MDHEN and SYDVKM. The CDR3 runs 12 residues from the cysteine to the phenylalanine. Of all the DNA, just the CDR3 is kept, 36 bases in frame from base 1.